This T cell receptor beta chain was found in a study of radiation and T cells in renal cell carcinoma. Findings of the study overall: Top tumor clonotypes rose in blood 2 weeks post-radiation, then contracted.

About this clone itself: The antigen remains undetermined.

Germline V gives CDR1 SNHLY, CDR2 FYNNEI. Germline trimming cut 6 bases from V and 6 bases from J; bases unmatched to any gene: 3. This CDR3 has 13 residues. The time point: baseline pretreatment blood. As to treatment: 15 Gy SBRT to primary tumor, nephrectomy 4 weeks later. After SBRT, blood was collected at 2 and 4 weeks, plus baseline. This table comes from immunoSEQ multiplex PCR, and its TCRdb copy is limited to in-frame clones, with some not included. The sample contains 140,000 or so clones, roughly 84% of which appear only once. This chain joins TRBV2 and TRBJ2-2; 8 nucleotides match TRBD1. The origin of this receptor is a woman aged 45-60 years with renal cell carcinoma. The source material was blood, sampled from a patient whose treatment included radiotherapy and nephrectomy. In DNA, the CDR3 is TGTGCCAGCAGAGCGACAGGGGCCGGGGAGCTGTTTTTT. Amino acids: CASRATGAGELFF.